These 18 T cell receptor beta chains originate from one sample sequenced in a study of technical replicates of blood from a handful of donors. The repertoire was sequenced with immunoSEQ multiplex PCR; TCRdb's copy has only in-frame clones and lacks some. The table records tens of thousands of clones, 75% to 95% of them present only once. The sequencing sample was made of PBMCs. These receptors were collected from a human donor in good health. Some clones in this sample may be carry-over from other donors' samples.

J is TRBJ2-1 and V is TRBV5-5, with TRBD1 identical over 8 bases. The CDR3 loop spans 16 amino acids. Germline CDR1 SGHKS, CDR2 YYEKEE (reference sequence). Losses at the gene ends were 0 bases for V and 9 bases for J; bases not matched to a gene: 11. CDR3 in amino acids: CASSLGQGAYLGEQFF. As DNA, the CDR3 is TGTGCCAGCAGCTTGGGGCAGGGGGCGTATCTAGGTGAGCAGTTCTTC.

Here the CDR3 reads CASSTGTAQPYEQYF. The CDR3 DNA sequence: TGTGCCAGCAGCACTGGGACAGCGCAACCCTACGAGCAGTACTTC. The chain joins TRBV7-2 to TRBJ2-7, with 7 bases lining up with TRBD1. This CDR3 region has 15 residues. Germline V gives CDR1 SGHTA, CDR2 FQGNSA. V dropped 5 bases and J dropped 2; count of bases not matched to a gene: 9.

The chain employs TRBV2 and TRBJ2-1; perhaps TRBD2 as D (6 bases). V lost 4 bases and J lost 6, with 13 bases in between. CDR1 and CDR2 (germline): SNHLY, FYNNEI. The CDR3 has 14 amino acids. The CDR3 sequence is CASSGSGLRNEQFF. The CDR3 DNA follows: TGTGCCAGCAGTGGATCGGGACTTCGCAATGAGCAGTTCTTC.

The CDR3, as DNA: TGTGCCATCAGACAGGGGTTGACGTCCTACGAGCAGTACTTC. Translating it yields CAIRQGLTSYEQYF. The V gene is TRBV10-3, the J gene TRBJ2-7, with 7 nucleotides matching TRBD1. The CDR3 is made up of 14 amino acids. With 6 bases clipped from V and 1 base from J, the junction kept 6 bases outside the gene matches. The V gene's germline CDR1 is ENHRY and CDR2 SYGVKD.

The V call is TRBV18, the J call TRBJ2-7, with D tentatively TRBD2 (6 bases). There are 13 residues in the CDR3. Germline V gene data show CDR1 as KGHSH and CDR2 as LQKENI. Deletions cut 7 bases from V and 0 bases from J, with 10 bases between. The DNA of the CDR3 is TGTGCCAGCTGCCGGGACTCCTCCTACGAGCAGTACTTC. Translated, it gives CASCRDSSYEQYF.

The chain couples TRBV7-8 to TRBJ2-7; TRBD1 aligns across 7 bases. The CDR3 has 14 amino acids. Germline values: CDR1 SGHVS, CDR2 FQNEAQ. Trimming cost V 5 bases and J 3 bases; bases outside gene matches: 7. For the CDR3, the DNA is TGTGCCAGCAGCCACGGACAGGAAAACTACGAGCAGTACTTC. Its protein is CASSHGQENYEQYF.

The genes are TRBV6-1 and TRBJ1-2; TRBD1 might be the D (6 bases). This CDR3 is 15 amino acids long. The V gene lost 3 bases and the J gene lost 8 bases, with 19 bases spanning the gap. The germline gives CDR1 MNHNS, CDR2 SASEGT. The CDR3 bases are TGTGCCAGCAGTGATGGCAGGGGAGCAGCTTTAGGCTACACCTTC. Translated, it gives CASSDGRGAALGYTF.

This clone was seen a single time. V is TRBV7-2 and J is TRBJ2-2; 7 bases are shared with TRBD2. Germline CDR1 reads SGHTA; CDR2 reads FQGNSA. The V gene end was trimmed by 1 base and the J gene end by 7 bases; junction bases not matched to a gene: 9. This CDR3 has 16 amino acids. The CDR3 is CASSLGGGTKVGELFF. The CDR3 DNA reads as TGTGCCAGCAGCTTAGGGGGGGGGACGAAGGTCGGGGAGCTGTTTTTT.

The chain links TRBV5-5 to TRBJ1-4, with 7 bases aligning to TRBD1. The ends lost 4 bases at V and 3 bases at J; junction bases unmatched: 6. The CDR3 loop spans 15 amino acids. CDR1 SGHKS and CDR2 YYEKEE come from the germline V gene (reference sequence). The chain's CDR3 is CASSKDRVSNEKLFF. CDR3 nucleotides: TGTGCCAGCAGCAAAGACAGGGTCTCTAATGAAAAACTGTTTTTT. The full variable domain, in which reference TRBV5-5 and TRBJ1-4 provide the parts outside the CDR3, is DAGVTQSPTHLIKTRGQQVTLRCSPISGHKSVSWYQQVLGQGPQFIFQYYEKEERGRGNFPDRFSARQFPNYSSELNVNALLLGDSALYLCASSKDRVSNEKLFFGSGTQLSVL.

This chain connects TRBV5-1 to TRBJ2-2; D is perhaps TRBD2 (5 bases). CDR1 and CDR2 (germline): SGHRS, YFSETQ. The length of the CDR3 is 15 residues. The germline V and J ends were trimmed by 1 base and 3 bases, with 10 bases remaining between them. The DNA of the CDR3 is TGCGCCAGCAGCTTGCGGCTAGCCGACACCGGGGAGCTGTTTTTT. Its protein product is CASSLRLADTGELFF. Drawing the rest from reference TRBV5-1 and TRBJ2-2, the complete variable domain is KAGVTQTPRYLIKTRGQQVTLSCSPISGHRSVSWYQQTPGQGLQFLFEYFSETQRNKGNFPGRFSGRQFSNSRSEMNVSTLELGDSALYLCASSLRLADTGELFFGEGSRLTVL.

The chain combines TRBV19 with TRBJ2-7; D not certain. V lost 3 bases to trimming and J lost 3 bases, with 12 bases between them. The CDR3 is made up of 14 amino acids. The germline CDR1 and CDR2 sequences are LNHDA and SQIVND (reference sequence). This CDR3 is CASSIGLNDYEQYF. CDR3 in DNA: TGTGCCAGTAGTATTGGGCTGAACGACTACGAGCAGTACTTC. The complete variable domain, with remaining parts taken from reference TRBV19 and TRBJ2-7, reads DGGITQSPKYLFRKEGQNVTLSCEQNLNHDAMYWYRQDPGQGLRLIYYSQIVNDFQKGDIAEGYSVSREKKESFPLTVTSAQKNPTAFYLCASSIGLNDYEQYFGPGTRLTVT.

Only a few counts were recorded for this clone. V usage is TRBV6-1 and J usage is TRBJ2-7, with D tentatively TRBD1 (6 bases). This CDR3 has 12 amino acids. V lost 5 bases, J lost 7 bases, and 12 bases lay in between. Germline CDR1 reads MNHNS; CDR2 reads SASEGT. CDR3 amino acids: CASSNDRPEQYF. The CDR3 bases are TGTGCCAGCAGTAACGACAGGCCGGAGCAGTACTTC.

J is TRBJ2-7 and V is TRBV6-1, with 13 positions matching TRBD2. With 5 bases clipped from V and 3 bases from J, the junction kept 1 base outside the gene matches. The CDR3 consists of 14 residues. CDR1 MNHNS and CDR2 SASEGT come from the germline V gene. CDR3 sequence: CASSTSGGDYEQYF. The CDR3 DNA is TGTGCCAGCAGTACTAGCGGGGGGGACTACGAGCAGTACTTC.

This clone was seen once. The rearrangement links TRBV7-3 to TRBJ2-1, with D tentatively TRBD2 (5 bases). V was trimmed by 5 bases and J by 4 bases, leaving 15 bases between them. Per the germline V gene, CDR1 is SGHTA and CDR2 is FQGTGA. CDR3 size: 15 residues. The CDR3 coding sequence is TGTGCCAGCAGCCCCTCTGTCGAGCGGTACAATGAGCAGTTCTTC. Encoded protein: CASSPSVERYNEQFF.

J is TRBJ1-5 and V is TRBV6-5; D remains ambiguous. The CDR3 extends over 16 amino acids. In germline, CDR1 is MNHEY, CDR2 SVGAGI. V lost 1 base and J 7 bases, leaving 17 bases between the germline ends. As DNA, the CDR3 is TGTGCCAGCAGTTACTATAGACCCGGACTGGGGCAGCCCCAGCATTTT. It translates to CASSYYRPGLGQPQHF.

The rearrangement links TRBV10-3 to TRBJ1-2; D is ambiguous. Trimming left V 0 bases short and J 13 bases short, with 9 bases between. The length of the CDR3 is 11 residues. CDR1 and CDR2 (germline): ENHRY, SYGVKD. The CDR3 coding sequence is TGTGCCATCAGTGAGTCAACGGGATCCACCTTC. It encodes CAISESTGSTF.

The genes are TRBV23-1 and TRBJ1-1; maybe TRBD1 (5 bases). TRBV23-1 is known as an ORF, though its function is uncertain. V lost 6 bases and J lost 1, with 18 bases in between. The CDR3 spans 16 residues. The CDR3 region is CASSAGTDIENTEAFF. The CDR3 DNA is TGCGCCAGCAGCGCGGGGACCGACATCGAGAACACTGAAGCTTTCTTT.

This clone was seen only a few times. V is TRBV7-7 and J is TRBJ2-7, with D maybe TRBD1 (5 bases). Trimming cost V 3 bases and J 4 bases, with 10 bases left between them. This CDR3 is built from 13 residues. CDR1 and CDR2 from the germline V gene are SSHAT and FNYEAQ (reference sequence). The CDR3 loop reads CASSLDDRYEQYF. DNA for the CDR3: TGTGCCAGCAGCTTGGATGACAGATACGAGCAGTACTTC.